A single sample gave rise to the 7 T cell receptor beta chains below, sequenced in a study of PD-1 blockade in classical Hodgkin lymphoma. Time point denoted: newly diagnosed, previously untreated cHL patient sample. Negative magnetic selection isolated CD4+ T cells from thawed PBMCs. Clones were read by immunoSEQ multiplex PCR, and TCRdb kept only the in-frame ones, dropping some. The data hold fewer than 35,000 clones, with 88% observed a single time. The sample comprised CD4+ T cells from blood. The origin of the receptors is a human donor with classical Hodgkin lymphoma.

The DNA for the CDR3 is TGTGCCAGCAGCCCGACTTACAATGAGCAGTTCTTC. Amino acid sequence: CASSPTYNEQFF. The rearrangement links TRBV7-8 to TRBJ2-1; D unclear. CDR3 length: 12 amino acids. V was shortened by 5 bases and J by 4 bases, with 6 bases between the two germline ends. CDR1 is SGHVS, CDR2 FQNEAQ, per germline.

In its sample, this clone was seen once. This chain connects TRBV6-1 to TRBJ1-1; 10 positions agree with TRBD1. V lost 9 bases, J lost 10 bases, and 11 bases stayed unmatched. The CDR3 contains 13 residues. The germline V gene encodes CDR1 MNHNS and CDR2 SASEGT. The chain's CDR3 is CASDRDRGIRAFF. The CDR3 nucleotides are TGTGCCAGTGACCGGGACAGGGGAATAAGAGCTTTCTTT.

This clone was counted a single time. This sequence joins TRBV2 and TRBJ1-5; 7 nucleotides align to TRBD1. V lost 7 bases to trimming and J lost 0 bases; unmatched junction nucleotides: 3. Per the germline V gene, CDR1 is SNHLY and CDR2 is FYNNEI. The CDR3 totals 14 residues. CDR3 sequence: CASIGDSSNQPQHF. As DNA, the CDR3 is TGTGCCAGCATTGGGGACAGTAGCAATCAGCCCCAGCATTTT.

V is TRBV10-3 and J is TRBJ2-1; a weak D match, TRBD2 (6 bases). The length of the CDR3 is 15 residues. Germline CDR1 reads ENHRY; CDR2 reads SYGVKD. Between the trimmed V and J ends, which lost 6 bases and 5 bases, there was a span of 17 bases. CDR3 in amino acids: CAISPGLLENNEQFF. CDR3 coding DNA: TGTGCCATCAGCCCGGGACTTCTTGAAAACAATGAGCAGTTCTTC.

CDR3 in amino acids: CASSVRFEAFF. The CDR3 DNA sequence: TGTGCCAGCAGTGTCAGGTTTGAAGCTTTCTTT. The rearrangement joins TRBV6-1 to TRBJ1-1; D remains ambiguous. The CDR3 totals 11 residues. CDR1 MNHNS and CDR2 SASEGT come from the germline V gene. Trimming took off 4 bases at V and 7 bases at J, with 7 bases between the two ends.

CDR3 coding DNA: TGTGCCAGCAGTTCGCGGACAGGGGGCAATGAGCAGTTCTTC. Its protein product is CASSSRTGGNEQFF. The rearrangement joins TRBV6-5 to TRBJ2-1; 10 bases map to TRBD1. The length of the CDR3 is 14 residues. V shed 4 bases and J 6 bases; nucleotides not matched to a gene: 3. Per the germline V gene, CDR1 is MNHEY and CDR2 is SVGAGI.

The CDR3 loop is CASSSVAGGHEQFF. The CDR3 bases are TGTGCCAGCAGCTCGGTAGCGGGAGGTCATGAGCAGTTCTTC. The J gene is TRBJ2-1, the V gene TRBV11-2; TRBD2 matches 10 bases. The J segment lost 8 bases and the V segment lost 4 bases, leaving 5 bases of the junction unmatched. CDR3 length: 14 residues. CDR1 and CDR2 from the germline V gene are SGHAT and FQNNGV.